This TCR beta chain is from a study of lymphopenia after photon versus proton radiotherapy. Note on this clone: Its antigen is not identified.

Study observations and caveats: Post-nadir TCR diversity decline inversely tracked overall survival among those who died. Under photons, naive T cells and diversity fell while effector/memory populations rose. Only patients who died were analyzed for survival; proton advantage is unproven.

V lost 0 bases and J 0 bases, leaving 12 bases between the germline ends. Germline CDR1 reads MGHRA; CDR2 reads YSYEKL. This CDR3 is 17 amino acids long. Only in-frame clones appear in the TCRdb table, and some are missing; sequencing was by immunoSEQ multiplex PCR. The sample carries more than 11,000 clones, 82% recorded once. This TCR was sampled from a man aged 45-65 years with gastric cancer. The V and J genes are TRBV4-1 and TRBJ2-1, with a tentative D call TRBD1 (6 bases). The sequenced sample was peripheral blood, obtained from a patient treated with photon-based radiotherapy. The CDR3 sequence is CASSQDRGGSSYNEQFF. As DNA, the CDR3 is TGCGCCAGCAGCCAAGATCGTGGGGGCAGCTCCTACAATGAGCAGTTCTTC.